The clone carrying this TCR beta chain was counted many times. TCRdb called the 5' RACE reads again in MiXCR, with one record for every CDR3 protein. The data hold around 120,000 distinct CDR3 sequences, with about 7.8% observed a single time. The record originates from a study of T cells after yellow fever vaccination. Trimming took 3 bases from V and 5 from J; bases not matched to a gene: 8. This CDR3 comprises 16 residues. The germline V gene encodes CDR1 SGHTA and CDR2 FQGNSA. This chain links TRBV7-2 with TRBJ2-2; 8 bases agree with TRBD2. The starting material was CD4+ T cells sorted from PBMCs, obtained approximately 40 days after the first yellow fever vaccination. The clonotype comes from a man between 18 and 35 years old who received the YFV17D yellow fever vaccine. The CDR3 region has the DNA TGTGCCAGCAGCTTCTTCGCGGGGGGCAGGACCGGGGAGCTGTTTTTT. Translating gives CASSFFAGGRTGELFF.